A single sample is the source of the 17 T cell receptor beta chains below, sequenced in a study of control samples from healthy donors and cancer patients. Assay used: immunoSEQ multiplex PCR; TCRdb lists only in-frame clones, some missing. The repertoire holds roughly 150,000 clones, with around 90% as singletons. The sequencing sample was made of blood. The receptor set was obtained from a man under 40 in good health.

The chain is built from TRBV24-1 and TRBJ2-3; TRBD2 aligns across 11 bases. The CDR3 consists of 18 residues. V shed 4 bases and J 2 bases; nucleotides not matched to a gene: 10. CDR1 KGHDR and CDR2 SFDVKD come from the germline V gene. In DNA form, the CDR3 reads TGTGCCACCAGTGAGCCTTCCGGGACTAGCGGCTTCACAGATACGCAGTATTTT. It encodes CATSEPSGTSGFTDTQYF.

V usage is TRBV11-3 and J usage is TRBJ2-5; D gene uncertain. The germline V gene has CDR1 SGHNT and CDR2 YENEEA. This CDR3 contains 14 residues. Trimming stripped 5 bases from V and 5 bases from J, with 15 bases between. The CDR3 DNA is TGTGCCAGCAGCACAAACCCCCACGAGGAGACCCAGTACTTC. It is translated as CASSTNPHEETQYF.

This clone was seen only once. CDR3 sequence (DNA): TGCGCCAGCAGTGCAACAATGCCAAACTATGGCTACACCTTC. Translating gives CASSATMPNYGYTF. The rearrangement links TRBV5-1 to TRBJ1-2; D is ambiguous. Per the germline V gene, CDR1 is SGHRS and CDR2 is YFSETQ. V shed 5 bases and J shed 2 bases, with 13 bases lying between them. This CDR3 has 14 amino acids.

V gene TRBV3-1 (or the pseudogene TRBV3-2) combines with J gene TRBJ2-7, with 8 nucleotides matching TRBD1. V dropped 5 bases and J dropped 2; count of bases not matched to a gene: 2. The CDR3 is made up of 13 amino acids. CDR1 is LGHDT, CDR2 YNNKEL, per germline (reference sequence). This chain's CDR3 is CASSSTGAYEQYF. The CDR3 region has the DNA TGTGCCAGCAGCTCGACAGGGGCCTACGAGCAGTACTTC.

This clone was picked up one time. As DNA, the CDR3 is TGTGCCAGCAGAGGTACAGGAAACAATGGCTACACCTTC. Protein product: CASRGTGNNGYTF. This chain connects TRBV12-3 or TRBV12-4 to TRBJ1-2, with D perhaps matching TRBD1 (5 bases). V was trimmed by 6 bases and J by 6 bases, leaving 14 bases between them. CDR3 length: 13 residues.

This chain links TRBV7-3 with TRBJ2-7, with 10 bases identical to TRBD1. The length of the CDR3 is 14 residues. V shed 4 bases and J 3 bases; nucleotides not matched to a gene: 3. CDR1 is SGHTA, CDR2 FQGTGA, per germline. The CDR3 DNA reads as TGTGCCAGCAGCTGGGGACAGGGGATCTACGAGCAGTACTTC. Protein: CASSWGQGIYEQYF.

This clone was seen more than once but under ten times. This rearrangement joins TRBV19 to TRBJ1-1, with unresolved D. Germline-derived CDR1 and CDR2 are LNHDA and SQIVND (reference sequence). Trimming took off 6 bases at V and 1 base at J, with 9 bases between the two ends. CDR3 length: 13 amino acids. Written as DNA, the CDR3 is TGTGCCAGTAGGGCAGGCAGGAACACTGAAGCTTTCTTT. As protein: CASRAGRNTEAFF.

The chain joins TRBV19 to TRBJ2-7; D call uncertain. Trimming left V 6 bases short and J 2 bases short, with 14 bases between. The CDR3 sequence is 14 residues long. Per the germline V gene, CDR1 is LNHDA and CDR2 is SQIVND (reference sequence). CDR3 sequence reads: CASRKPGPTYEQYF. The CDR3 nucleotides read TGTGCCAGTAGGAAACCGGGCCCTACCTACGAGCAGTACTTC.

The genes are TRBV9 and TRBJ1-2; a possible D gene is TRBD1 (5 bases). V gave up 6 bases and J gave up 2 bases, with 14 bases separating them. This CDR3 spans 14 amino acids. CDR1 SGDLS and CDR2 YYNGEE come from the germline V gene. CDR3 in amino acids: CASTPGTANYGYTF. The CDR3 DNA follows: TGTGCCAGCACCCCCGGGACGGCCAACTATGGCTACACCTTC.

The V and J genes are TRBV9 and TRBJ2-2, with a tentative D call TRBD2 (6 bases). The V end lost 4 bases, the J end lost 1 base, and 11 bases lay between the germline ends. CDR1 is SGDLS, CDR2 YYNGEE, per germline. The CDR3 loop spans 15 amino acids. DNA for the CDR3: TGTGCCAGCAGCTCAGGGACTGTGAACACCGGGGAGCTGTTTTTT. This gives the protein CASSSGTVNTGELFF. The full variable domain, rest sourced from reference TRBV9 and TRBJ2-2, is DSGVTQTPKHLITATGQRVTLRCSPRSGDLSVYWYQQSLDQGLQFLIQYYNGEERAKGNILERFSAQQFPDLHSELNLSSLELGDSALYFCASSSGTVNTGELFFGEGSRLTVL.

This clone has just a few counts. This chain uses TRBV10-2 with TRBJ1-1; unclear D gene. The CDR3 has 12 residues. V lost 6 bases and J lost 3, with 8 bases in between. Germline-derived CDR1 and CDR2 are WSHSY and SAAADI. The CDR3 region is CASSLAYTEAFF. CDR3 coding DNA: TGCGCCAGCAGCCTGGCGTACACTGAAGCTTTCTTT.

This clone appeared once. The V and J genes are TRBV2 and TRBJ2-7; 7 nucleotides align to TRBD1. CDR1 is SNHLY, CDR2 FYNNEI, per germline. Germline trimming cut 9 bases from V and 2 bases from J; bases unmatched to any gene: 7. The CDR3 covers 13 residues. In nucleotides, the CDR3 is TGTGCCAGTAAACAGGGGAAGGCCTACGAGCAGTACTTC. It yields the protein CASKQGKAYEQYF.

In this sample, this clone turned up once. This rearrangement joins TRBV5-1 to TRBJ1-3, with D uncertain. CDR1 and CDR2 (germline): SGHRS, YFSETQ. The CDR3 covers 17 residues. V was clipped by 4 bases and J by 3 bases, with 20 bases between them. CDR3 bases: TGCGCCAGCAGCCGCGGGCCTGAAAGATATGATGGAAACACCATATATTTT. It translates to CASSRGPERYDGNTIYF.

V is TRBV30 and J is TRBJ1-1; D uncertain. This CDR3 has 12 residues. Germline values: CDR1 GTSNPN, CDR2 SVGIG (reference sequence). V was pared by 1 base and J by 3 bases, with 6 bases between. CDR3 in DNA: TGTGCCTGGAGTGATAGATACACTGAAGCTTTCTTT. It encodes CAWSDRYTEAFF.

The CDR3 bases are TGCGCCAGCAGCTTAGCTAGCGAGCAGTACTTC. It translates to CASSLASEQYF. V is TRBV5-1 and J is TRBJ2-7; D remains ambiguous. The CDR3 runs 11 residues. Trimming pared 2 bases from V and 6 bases from J, leaving 6 bases between. Germline V gene data show CDR1 as SGHRS and CDR2 as YFSETQ.

The CDR3 sequence is CASSQLAGITDTQYF. The CDR3 DNA sequence: TGTGCCAGCAGCCAACTAGCGGGAATCACAGATACGCAGTATTTT. The rearrangement uses TRBV14 and TRBJ2-3; 9 positions match TRBD2. The CDR3 extends over 15 amino acids. CDR1 is SGHDN and CDR2 is FVKESK in the germline V gene. J gave up 2 bases and V 2 bases, and 2 bases lay outside the gene matches.

The chain combines TRBV7-3 with TRBJ2-5; possibly TRBD1 or TRBD2 for D (5 bases each). Trimming removed 5 bases at V and 4 bases at J, with 11 bases between. There are 13 residues in the CDR3. Germline CDR1 is SGHTA and CDR2 is FQGTGA. The CDR3 loop reads CASSPGLGETQYF. DNA of the CDR3: TGTGCCAGCAGCCCGGGGCTGGGAGAGACCCAGTACTTC.